The subject of this entry is one TCR beta chain. These data are taken from a study of blood T cell repertoires in COVID-19. About the research overall: Some COVID-19 samples were acute and others convalescent; all came from the United States, Italy and Spain. PBMCs, B-cell-depleted T cells, or T cells provided the cDNA or gDNA that made up the material.

Sequenced by immunoSEQ multiplex PCR; TCRdb stores in-frame clones only, minus some. The sample has hundreds of thousands of clones, 87% seen once; the top ten hold about 5.5%. CDR1 is MRHNA and CDR2 is SNTAGT in the germline V gene. This CDR3 contains 13 residues. Trimming took off 6 bases at V and 1 base at J, with 9 bases between the two ends. Assignments of participants to cohorts depended upon their own reported clinical history. Donors of Cohort 3 who recovered were those that had two negative PCRs, clearance, or symptom resolution. The rearrangement uses TRBV6-4 and TRBJ1-1, with D possibly TRBD1 on 5 matching bases. The receptor's source is a woman aged 40-49 years who had recovered from COVID-19. The sequencing sample was made of PBMCs or T cells enriched from blood (not recorded which). Here the CDR3 reads CASSVQENTEAFF. For the CDR3, the DNA is TGTGCCAGCAGCGTACAGGAGAACACTGAAGCTTTCTTT.